Presented here are 21 T cell receptor beta chains from one specimen sequenced in a study of T cell responses to AZD1222 COVID-19 vaccine. Sequencing was performed with immunoSEQ multiplex PCR; in TCRdb, only in-frame clones are kept and a portion is missing. This sample has about 92,000 clones, with more than 75% found just once. The sequencing here drew on peripheral blood, taken on day 0 of AZD1222 vaccination. These receptors all come from an adult in good health.

This chain uses TRBV5-1 with TRBJ1-6, with D possibly matching TRBD1 (5 bases). The germline V gene has CDR1 SGHRS and CDR2 YFSETQ. The V end lost 3 bases, the J end lost 14 bases, and 15 bases lay between the germline ends. The CDR3 extends over 13 amino acids. Written as DNA, the CDR3 is TGCGCCAGCAGCTCCCCAGGGTCCCAGGCCCTCCACTTT. This encodes CASSSPGSQALHF.

The chain uses TRBV5-4 and TRBJ2-2; D not resolved. The CDR3 sequence is 14 residues long. V was trimmed by 6 bases and J by 7 bases, leaving 16 bases between them. Germline CDR1 is SGHNT and CDR2 is YYREEE (reference sequence). CDR3 DNA: TGTGCCAGCACCGACACCCGGTTGGTCGGGGAGCTGTTTTTT. Translation: CASTDTRLVGELFF. Full variable domain (missing parts from reference TRBV5-4 and TRBJ2-2): ETGVTQSPTHLIKTRGQQVTLRCSSQSGHNTVSWYQQALGQGPQFIFQYYREEENGRGNFPPRFSGLQFPNYSSELNVNALELDDSALYLCASTDTRLVGELFFGEGSRLTVL.

The chain recombines TRBV19 with TRBJ1-5; D gene unclear. V lost 3 bases to trimming and J lost 3 bases, with 12 bases between them. Looked up from germline, CDR1 is LNHDA and CDR2 is SQIVND (reference sequence). The CDR3 contains 15 residues. CDR3 nucleotides: TGTGCCAGTAGTATCCAACAGATAGCCAATCAGCCCCAGCATTTT. It yields the protein CASSIQQIANQPQHF.

The gene calls are TRBV11-2 and TRBJ2-5; D is perhaps TRBD2 (6 bases). Trimming left V 1 base short and J 5 bases short, with 14 bases between. The CDR3 is 15 amino acids. In germline, CDR1 is SGHAT, CDR2 FQNNGV. The CDR3 DNA reads as TGTGCCAGCAGCTTAGTCCCGGGGGTCAGTGAGACCCAGTACTTC. As protein: CASSLVPGVSETQYF.

The chain employs TRBV7-9 and TRBJ2-1; D uncertain. V was pared by 3 bases and J by 6 bases, with 9 bases between. The CDR3 is 13 residues long. Germline V lookup: CDR1 SEHNR, CDR2 FQNEAQ (reference sequence). The CDR3 loop is CASSLGSLNEQFF. The CDR3 DNA reads TGTGCCAGCAGCTTGGGTTCCCTCAATGAGCAGTTCTTC. Full variable domain (missing parts from reference TRBV7-9 and TRBJ2-1): DTGVSQNPRHKITKRGQNVTFRCDPISEHNRLYWYRQTLGQGPEFLTYFQNEAQLEKSRLLSDRFSAERPKGSFSTLEIQRTEQGDSAMYLCASSLGSLNEQFFGPGTRLTVL.

The V gene is TRBV9, the J gene TRBJ2-7; TRBD2 agrees at 9 bases. The length of the CDR3 is 15 residues. J gave up 0 bases and V 3 bases, and 4 bases lay outside the gene matches. Germline V lookup: CDR1 SGDLS, CDR2 YYNGEE. The CDR3 is CASSALAGPSYEQYF. In nucleotides, the CDR3 is TGTGCCAGCAGCGCCCTAGCGGGACCCTCCTACGAGCAGTACTTC.

The J gene is TRBJ2-1, the V gene TRBV7-2; 10 bases fit TRBD2. Germline V gene lookup returns CDR1 SGHTA and CDR2 FQGNSA. The CDR3 contains 16 residues. V lost 1 base to trimming and J lost 8 bases; unmatched junction nucleotides: 8. The CDR3 is CASSLGAAGGQDEQFF. The CDR3 DNA reads TGTGCCAGCAGCTTAGGGGCAGCGGGGGGGCAGGATGAGCAGTTCTTC.

This rearrangement joins TRBV7-2 to TRBJ1-1, with a tentative D call TRBD1 (5 bases). Germline V gene lookup returns CDR1 SGHTA and CDR2 FQGNSA. Trimming removed 2 bases from V and 1 base from J, with 8 bases in between. CDR3 length: 14 residues. CDR3 loop: CASSLWGKNTEAFF. As DNA, the CDR3 is TGTGCCAGCAGCTTATGGGGGAAGAACACTGAAGCTTTCTTT.

This chain connects TRBV21-1 to TRBJ1-4; the table calls TRBD1, which could not be checked here. TRBV21-1 is noted as a pseudogene. This CDR3 spans 13 amino acids. The CDR3 sequence: CASSNPTDEKLFF. CDR3 DNA: TGTGCCAGCAGCAACCCGACAGATGAAAAACTGTTTTTT.

The rearrangement joins TRBV11-3 to TRBJ1-1; D not resolved. V dropped 4 bases and J dropped 4 bases, with 10 bases sitting between them. Per germline, CDR1 SGHNT and CDR2 YENEEA. This CDR3 is 13 amino acids long. CDR3 loop: CASSWRAGTEAFF. CDR3 DNA: TGTGCCAGCAGCTGGCGGGCCGGCACTGAAGCTTTCTTT.

This rearrangement joins TRBV28 to TRBJ1-3; D is ambiguous. CDR1 is MDHEN and CDR2 is SYDVKM in the germline V gene. The CDR3 sequence is 11 residues long. The ends were cut back, 6 bases at V and 8 bases at J, with 8 bases in the middle. The CDR3 nucleotides are TGTGCCAGCAGAACCGTTGACACCATATATTTT. It encodes CASRTVDTIYF.

A word on this clone: At the DNA level, this CDR3 is encoded by other sequences in the same sample as well. The chain employs TRBV5-1 and TRBJ2-5; D unclear. Trimming took off 4 bases at V and 5 bases at J, with 6 bases between the two ends. CDR3 length equals 11 residues. Germline assignment: CDR1 SGHRS and CDR2 YFSETQ. CDR3 DNA: TGCGCCAGCAGCCTTCAGGAGACCCAGTACTTC. Protein product: CASSLQETQYF.

V gene TRBV6-6 combines with J gene TRBJ2-4; D not certain. The germline V and J ends were trimmed by 0 bases and 8 bases, with 14 bases remaining between them. The CDR3 totals 15 residues. Germline V gives CDR1 MNHNY, CDR2 SVGAGI (reference sequence). The CDR3 spells CASSYSLGRRDIQYF. CDR3 coding DNA: TGTGCCAGCAGTTACTCGTTAGGCCGACGGGACATTCAGTACTTC.

The J gene is TRBJ2-4, the V gene TRBV5-8, with TRBD1 matching over 7 bases. Germline assignment: CDR1 SGHTS and CDR2 YDEGEE. The junction had 7 bases not matched to a gene; V was cut back by 3 bases and J by 1 base. This CDR3 contains 16 residues. The CDR3 sequence: CASSSWTGGAKNIQYF. CDR3 coding DNA: TGTGCCAGCAGCTCCTGGACAGGTGGTGCCAAAAACATTCAGTACTTC. The variable domain in full, with the rest retrieved from reference TRBV5-8 and TRBJ2-4, is EAGVTQSPTHLIKTRGQQATLRCSPISGHTSVYWYQQALGLGLQFLLWYDEGEERNRGNFPPRFSGRQFPNYSSELNVNALELEDSALYLCASSSWTGGAKNIQYFGAGTRLSVL.

By share, this clone counts as medium-sized. The chain joins TRBV5-1 to TRBJ1-1; D unclear. V was shortened by 2 bases and J by 0 bases, with 17 bases between the two germline ends. In germline, CDR1 is SGHRS, CDR2 YFSETQ. CDR3 length: 17 amino acids. CDR3 bases: TGCGCCAGCAGCTTTAAGGCAGCCACGGCGGTGAACACTGAAGCTTTCTTT. Residues: CASSFKAATAVNTEAFF.

The chain links TRBV28 to TRBJ1-2; 7 nucleotides line up with TRBD1. The V segment lost 6 bases and the J segment 8 bases; nucleotides outside the gene matches: 6. This CDR3 region has 12 residues. Germline V CDR1 and CDR2: MDHEN, SYDVKM. The DNA of the CDR3 is TGTGCCAGCAGGACGGGACAGAGGGGCTACACCTTC. It encodes CASRTGQRGYTF.

The V gene is TRBV3-1 (or the pseudogene TRBV3-2), the J gene TRBJ2-3; 13 positions agree with TRBD2. The germline V gene encodes CDR1 LGHDT and CDR2 YNNKEL (reference sequence). This CDR3 contains 19 residues. V lost 4 bases to trimming and J lost 0 bases; unmatched junction nucleotides: 10. CDR3 loop: CASSPLTSGGYASTDTQYF. In DNA, the CDR3 is TGTGCCAGCAGCCCCCTGACTAGCGGGGGGTATGCTAGCACAGATACGCAGTATTTT.

This chain's CDR3 is CAWAGTGRNNGYTF. As DNA, the CDR3 is TGTGCATGGGCCGGGACAGGGCGGAATAATGGCTACACCTTC. This chain uses TRBV30 with TRBJ1-2, with 9 nucleotides matching TRBD1. The CDR3 is 14 residues long. Germline V gene sequence: CDR1 GTSNPN, CDR2 SVGIG (reference sequence).

V and J are TRBV19 and TRBJ2-7; D gene uncertain. V shed 6 bases and J shed 0 bases, with 9 bases lying between them. Germline-derived CDR1 and CDR2 are LNHDA and SQIVND (reference sequence). This CDR3 is 13 amino acids long. The DNA for the CDR3 is TGTGCCAGTAGGAACACGGCCTCCTACGAGCAGTACTTC. Translation gives CASRNTASYEQYF.

The chain joins TRBV5-6 to TRBJ1-3; 8 positions match TRBD1. The CDR3 is made up of 16 amino acids. CDR1 is SGHDT and CDR2 is YYEEEE in the germline V gene. J lost 4 bases, V lost 0 bases, and 6 bases had no gene match. DNA of the CDR3: TGTGCCAGCAGCTTGGGGAGGACAGGGCCAGGAAACACCATATATTTT. This codes for CASSLGRTGPGNTIYF. Filled out from reference TRBV5-6 and TRBJ1-3, the complete variable domain reads DAGVTQSPTHLIKTRGQQVTLRCSPKSGHDTVSWYQQALGQGPQFIFQYYEEEERQRGNFPDRFSGHQFPNYSSELNVNALLLGDSALYLCASSLGRTGPGNTIYFGEGSWLTVV.

This rearrangement joins TRBV27 to TRBJ2-1, with 11 nucleotides matching TRBD2. V gave up 2 bases and J gave up 6 bases; unmatched junction bases: 3. Germline lookup yields CDR1 MNHEY and CDR2 SMNVEV (reference sequence). The CDR3 length is 15 residues. CDR3 residues: CASSLLAGGANEQFF. For the CDR3, the DNA is TGTGCCAGCAGTTTACTAGCGGGAGGTGCCAATGAGCAGTTCTTC.